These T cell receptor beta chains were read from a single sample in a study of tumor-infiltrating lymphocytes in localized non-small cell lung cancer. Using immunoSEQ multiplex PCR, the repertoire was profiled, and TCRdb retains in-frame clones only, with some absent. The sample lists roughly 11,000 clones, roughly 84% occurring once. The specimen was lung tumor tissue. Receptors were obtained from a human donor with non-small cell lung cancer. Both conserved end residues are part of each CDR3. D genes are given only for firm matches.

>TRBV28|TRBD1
CASTLDRGRTEAFF
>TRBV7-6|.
CASSLETAYGYTF
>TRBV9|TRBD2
CARLAGVHTGELFF
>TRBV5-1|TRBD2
CASSLVPSGGYNEQFF
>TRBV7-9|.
CASSGSDPGTETQYF
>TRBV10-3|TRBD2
CAISDVGSGSDGEQYF
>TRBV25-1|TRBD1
CASRSDRGNYNEQFF
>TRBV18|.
CASSPLDNTGELFF
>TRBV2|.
CASNGPGAYNEQFF
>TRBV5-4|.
CASSPSDTYEQYF
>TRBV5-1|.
CASSLEPWGQETQYF
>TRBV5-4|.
CASSSDSKDTQYF
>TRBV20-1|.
CSASDHEQYF
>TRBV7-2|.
CASSSGLFSTNEKLFF
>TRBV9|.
CASSLREVSGEQYF
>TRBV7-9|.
CASSEQGGYEQYF
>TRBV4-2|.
CASSQDRDYFGNQPQHF
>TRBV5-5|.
CASSSTGYQETQYF
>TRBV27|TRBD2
CASSRLAVLNEQFF
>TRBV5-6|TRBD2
CASSFGLAGPNEQFF
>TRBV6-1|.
CASSEFNYGYTF
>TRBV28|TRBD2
CASSSVSGSVGDTQYF
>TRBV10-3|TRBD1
CAISEGQGMAQYF
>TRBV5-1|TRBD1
CASSLVQGKVNEQFF
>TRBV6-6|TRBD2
CASTGGGSSEQYF
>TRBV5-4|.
CASSPGHLTYEQYF
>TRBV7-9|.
CASSLASGYGYTF
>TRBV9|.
CASSVAEGPYGYTF
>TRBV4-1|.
CASSQGGGTRNTGELFF
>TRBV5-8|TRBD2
CASSLLAGGETQYF
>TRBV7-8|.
CASSLVGGMGNTIYF
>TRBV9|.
CASSVGAGLLQPQHF
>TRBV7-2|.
CASSPTRAGATATNEKLFF
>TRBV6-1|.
CASSEVWYQETQYF
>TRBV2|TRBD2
CASGLAGTDTQYF
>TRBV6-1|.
CASSTGIEYF
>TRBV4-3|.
CASSPAILRQETQYF
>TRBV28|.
CASSFPTGLNYGYTF
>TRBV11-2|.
CASSLTDTGELFF
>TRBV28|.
CASSLFGGGELFF
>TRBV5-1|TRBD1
CASRRGGAGSGNTIYF
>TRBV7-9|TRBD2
CASSLPLGGQYF
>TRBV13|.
CASSLVAAGNTIYF
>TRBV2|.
CASSEYLGQYEQYF
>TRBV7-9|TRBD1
CASSQIDRGSSYEQYF
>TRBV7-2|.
CASSFRQSREAFF
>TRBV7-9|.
CASSPGGGAYYGYTF
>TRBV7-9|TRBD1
CASSFDRVNEKLFF
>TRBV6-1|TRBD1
CASRFTTGQGNEQYF
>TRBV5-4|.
CASTRGPGFLGEQYF
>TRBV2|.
CASSEGGSLGTEAFF
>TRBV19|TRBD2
CASSMGLAVNTGELFF
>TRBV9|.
CASSVAGEQFF
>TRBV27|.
CASSLAASYGDTQYF
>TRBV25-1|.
CASSPHILGTNYGYTF
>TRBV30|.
CAWGTGSRQPQHF
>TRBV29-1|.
CSASLGPQGTEAFF
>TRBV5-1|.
CASSLDNLSTDTQYF
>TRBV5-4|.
CASSLASGNEKLFF